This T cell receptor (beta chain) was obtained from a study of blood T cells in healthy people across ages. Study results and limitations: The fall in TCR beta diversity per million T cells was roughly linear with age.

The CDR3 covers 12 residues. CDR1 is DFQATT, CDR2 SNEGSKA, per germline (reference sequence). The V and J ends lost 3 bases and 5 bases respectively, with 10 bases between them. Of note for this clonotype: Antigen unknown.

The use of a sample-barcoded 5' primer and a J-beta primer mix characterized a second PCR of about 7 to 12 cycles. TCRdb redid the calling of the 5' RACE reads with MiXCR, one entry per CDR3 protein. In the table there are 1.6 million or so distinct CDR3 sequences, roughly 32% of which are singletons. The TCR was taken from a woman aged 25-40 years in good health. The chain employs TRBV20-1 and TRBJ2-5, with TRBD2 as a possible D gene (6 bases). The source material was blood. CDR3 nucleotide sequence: TGCAGTGCTAGTGGGGGGTGGGAGACCCAGTACTTC. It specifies CSASGGWETQYF.